This is a list of T cell receptor beta chains from one sample in a study of beta chain features in type 1 diabetes. The repertoire was sequenced with immunoSEQ multiplex PCR; TCRdb's copy has only in-frame clones and lacks some. The sample includes about 650,000 clones, roughly an eighth of them seen just once. Sequencing used naive CD4+ T cells from blood. The receptors were gathered from a man younger than 45 with type 1 diabetes. Both conserved end residues are part of each CDR3. Each record gives: V gene, clone size, D gene, J gene, CDR3 DNA, CDR3 protein. The D gene is left open where the match is weak. A row's size may be missing; if present it is once, few, many or a size class.

V: TRBV2; size: few; D: .; J: TRBJ1-6; DNA: TGTGCCGTCGATGATTCACCCCTCCACTTT; CDR3: CAVDDSPLHF
V: TRBV7-2; size: few; D: TRBD1; J: TRBJ2-3; DNA: TGTGCCAGCAGGCAGACAGGGAAACGCACAGATACGCAGTATTTT; CDR3: CASRQTGKRTDTQYF
V: TRBV5-1; size: .; D: .; J: TRBJ2-5; DNA: TGCGCCAGCAGCTTGGGGGCCAGGGAAGGAGAGACCCAGTACTTC; CDR3: CASSLGAREGETQYF
V: TRBV15; size: .; D: TRBD2; J: TRBJ2-1; DNA: TGTGCCACCAGCGAACAAGCGGGGGGGCCATATGGTTACAATGAGCAGTTCTTC; CDR3: CATSEQAGGPYGYNEQFF
V: TRBV10-3; size: .; D: .; J: TRBJ1-4; DNA: TGTGCCATCAGTGAAGGCGGAGGTGGTGAAAAACTGTTTTTT; CDR3: CAISEGGGGEKLFF
V: TRBV30; size: .; D: .; J: TRBJ1-3; DNA: TGTGCCTGGAGGGGAAGGCTCATCTCTGGAAACACCATATATTTT; CDR3: CAWRGRLISGNTIYF
V: TRBV6-5; size: .; D: .; J: TRBJ1-6; DNA: TGTGCCAGCAGTTTGGACAGAGCTAATTCACCCCTCCACTTT; CDR3: CASSLDRANSPLHF
V: TRBV29-1; size: few; D: .; J: TRBJ2-1; DNA: TGCAGCGTTGAAGGTGGGGTAATACAGTTCTTC; CDR3: CSVEGGVIQFF
V: TRBV6-6; size: few; D: TRBD2; J: TRBJ2-6; DNA: TGTGCCAGCAGTCTAGCGGGGGGGTTTGGGGCCAACGTCCTGACTTTC; CDR3: CASSLAGGFGANVLTF
V: TRBV18; size: few; D: TRBD1; J: TRBJ2-7; DNA: TGTGCCAGCTCCCGGGACAGTAACTCCTACGAGCAGTACTTC; CDR3: CASSRDSNSYEQYF
V: TRBV10-3; size: few; D: TRBD1; J: TRBJ2-6; DNA: TGTGCCATCAGTGAGGGACAGGCTGTGGCCAACGTCCTGACTTTC; CDR3: CAISEGQAVANVLTF
V: TRBV7-8; size: few; D: TRBD1; J: TRBJ1-4; DNA: TGTGCCAGCAGTTACAGGGGAGGAGCAACTAATGAAAAACTGTTTTTT; CDR3: CASSYRGGATNEKLFF
V: TRBV11-3; size: .; D: .; J: TRBJ2-6; DNA: TGTGCCAGCAGCTTAGATGCCGGGGCCAACGTCCTGACTTTC; CDR3: CASSLDAGANVLTF
V: TRBV7-9; size: .; D: TRBD1; J: TRBJ1-1; DNA: TGTGCCAGCAGCTCCCGACAGGGGGGCACTGAAGCTTTCTTT; CDR3: CASSSRQGGTEAFF
V: TRBV7-9; size: .; D: .; J: TRBJ1-3; DNA: TGTGCCAGCAGGGACTCCTACTCTGGAAACACCATATATTTT; CDR3: CASRDSYSGNTIYF
V: TRBV9; size: few; D: TRBD2; J: TRBJ2-2; DNA: TGTGCCAGCAGCGTAGCTACCGGGGGGTTCACCGGGGAGCTGTTTTTT; CDR3: CASSVATGGFTGELFF
V: TRBV19; size: .; D: .; J: TRBJ1-2; DNA: TGTGCCAGTAGCCATCCCTCTCAGGGTAACTATGGCTACACCTTC; CDR3: CASSHPSQGNYGYTF
V: TRBV7-2; size: few; D: .; J: TRBJ1-5; DNA: TGTGCCAGCAGCTTGGATGATCAGCCCCAGCATTTT; CDR3: CASSLDDQPQHF
V: TRBV7-9; size: .; D: TRBD2; J: TRBJ2-5; DNA: TGTGCCAGCAGCCCCCCGGGCGGGGGACAAGAGACCCAGTACTTC; CDR3: CASSPPGGGQETQYF
V: TRBV2; size: few; D: TRBD1; J: TRBJ1-2; DNA: TGTGCCAGCATCCTCTTGGCCCATGGACAGGGAGGCACAACCTTC; CDR3: CASILLAHGQGGTTF
V: TRBV5-1; size: few; D: .; J: TRBJ2-5; DNA: TGCGCCAGCAGCTCAGGGTTGGAAGAGACCCAGTACTTC; CDR3: CASSSGLEETQYF
V: TRBV7-3; size: few; D: .; J: TRBJ1-2; DNA: TGTGCCAGCAGCTTGGGTGCCCAGGGGTATGGCTACACCTTC; CDR3: CASSLGAQGYGYTF
V: TRBV7-2; size: .; D: .; J: TRBJ2-3; DNA: TGTGCCAGCAGCACTGGGCCACAAACTAGCACAGATACGCAGTATTTT; CDR3: CASSTGPQTSTDTQYF
V: TRBV7-9; size: .; D: .; J: TRBJ2-7; DNA: TGTGCCAGCAGCTTAGGCGGCTCTGGGGGGTACGAGCAGTACTTC; CDR3: CASSLGGSGGYEQYF
V: TRBV7-3; size: .; D: TRBD1; J: TRBJ1-2; DNA: TGTGCCAGCAGCGCAGGACAGGGCGGTGGCTACACCTTC; CDR3: CASSAGQGGGYTF
V: TRBV29-1; size: few; D: .; J: TRBJ2-1; DNA: TGCAGCGTTCCCCATGGGGGGAATCTCCTCTCTGAGCAGTTCTTC; CDR3: CSVPHGGNLLSEQFF
V: TRBV23-1; size: few; D: TRBD2; J: TRBJ2-3; DNA: TGCGCCAGCAGTCAATCGCCAGGACTAGGAGACACAGATACGCAGTATTTT; CDR3: CASSQSPGLGDTDTQYF
V: TRBV18; size: .; D: TRBD2; J: TRBJ2-7; DNA: TGTGCCAGCTCACCCCCTAGCGGGGGGGTATTTTACGAGCAGTACTTC; CDR3: CASSPPSGGVFYEQYF
V: TRBV29-1; size: few; D: .; J: TRBJ2-5; DNA: TGCAGCGCGGGATACCAAGAGACCCAGTACTTC; CDR3: CSAGYQETQYF
V: TRBV7-9; size: .; D: TRBD1; J: TRBJ1-4; DNA: TGTGCCAGCAGCCGGGGACAGTCTAATGAAAAACTGTTTTTT; CDR3: CASSRGQSNEKLFF
V: TRBV7-9; size: few; D: .; J: TRBJ2-7; DNA: TGTGCCAGCAGCCTGGGGGACGGGACCTACGAGCAGTACTTC; CDR3: CASSLGDGTYEQYF
V: TRBV9; size: few; D: TRBD1; J: TRBJ2-3; DNA: TGTGCCAGCAGCCCCGAAATAGGGGGCGTCACAGATACGCAGTATTTT; CDR3: CASSPEIGGVTDTQYF
V: TRBV18; size: few; D: .; J: TRBJ1-1; DNA: TGTGCCAGCTCCGGGTTGAACACTGAAGCTTTCTTT; CDR3: CASSGLNTEAFF
V: TRBV5-1; size: few; D: .; J: TRBJ1-2; DNA: TGCGCCAGCAGCACTGACAGCAGTACCTATGGCTACACCTTC; CDR3: CASSTDSSTYGYTF
V: TRBV6-6; size: .; D: .; J: TRBJ2-2; DNA: TGTGCCAGCAGCCCCACGAGATACACCGGGGAGCTGTTTTTT; CDR3: CASSPTRYTGELFF
V: TRBV27; size: .; D: .; J: TRBJ1-1; DNA: TGTGCCAGCAGTTCCATCTACTCGGGGAACACTGAAGCTTTCTTT; CDR3: CASSSIYSGNTEAFF
V: TRBV6-7; size: .; D: .; J: TRBJ2-1; DNA: TGTGCCAGCTCGTCCCGGGGGCCGGTCAATGAGCAGTTCTTC; CDR3: CASSSRGPVNEQFF
V: TRBV6-1; size: few; D: .; J: TRBJ2-5; DNA: TGTGCCAGCAGTGATCCAGGAGGGCTGGGGACCCAGTACTTC; CDR3: CASSDPGGLGTQYF
V: TRBV5-4; size: .; D: .; J: TRBJ1-1; DNA: TGTGCCAGCAGCTTAGGACCGAACACTGAAGCTTTCTTT; CDR3: CASSLGPNTEAFF
V: TRBV28; size: few; D: TRBD2; J: TRBJ2-7; DNA: TGTGCCAGCAGTTTCTCCAGACTAGCGTTCGACGAGCAGTACTTC; CDR3: CASSFSRLAFDEQYF
V: TRBV6-5; size: .; D: .; J: TRBJ1-5; DNA: TGTGCCAGCAGTCGATCCCAGGGTGTGGGTCAGCCCCAGCATTTT; CDR3: CASSRSQGVGQPQHF
V: TRBV25-1; size: few; D: TRBD2; J: TRBJ2-2; DNA: TGTGCCAGCAGTGAACTCCCTAGCGGGGGGGCCCGAACCGGGGAGCTGTTTTTT; CDR3: CASSELPSGGARTGELFF
V: TRBV19; size: .; D: TRBD1; J: TRBJ1-2; DNA: TGTGCCAGCGGGACAGGGGGTAACTATGGCTACACCTTC; CDR3: CASGTGGNYGYTF
V: TRBV7-9; size: many; D: .; J: TRBJ1-5; DNA: TGTGCCAGCAGCTGGGATGACCAGCCCCAGCATTTT; CDR3: CASSWDDQPQHF
V: TRBV5-4; size: few; D: .; J: TRBJ2-7; DNA: TGTGCCAGCAGCTCCCAGGGGTACGAGCAGTACTTC; CDR3: CASSSQGYEQYF
V: TRBV18; size: few; D: .; J: TRBJ1-5; DNA: TGTGCCAGCTCCCCTCTTTCAGGCAGCAATCAGCCCCAGCATTTT; CDR3: CASSPLSGSNQPQHF
V: TRBV18; size: .; D: TRBD1; J: TRBJ1-4; DNA: TGTGCCAGCTCACCAGGGACAGGGGAAATTAATGAAAAACTGTTTTTT; CDR3: CASSPGTGEINEKLFF
V: TRBV5-1; size: .; D: .; J: TRBJ1-1; DNA: TGCGCCAGCAGCCCCAACCCCGGGACGGGCACTGAAGCTTTCTTT; CDR3: CASSPNPGTGTEAFF
V: TRBV7-2; size: few; D: .; J: TRBJ2-7; DNA: TGTGCCAGCAGCTTCTCGGGCCAGGGGAACTACGAGCAGTACTTC; CDR3: CASSFSGQGNYEQYF
V: TRBV19; size: .; D: TRBD2; J: TRBJ2-3; DNA: TGTGCCAGTAGCGGGAGCGGGGGCCGCACAGATACGCAGTATTTT; CDR3: CASSGSGGRTDTQYF
V: TRBV25-1; size: few; D: .; J: TRBJ1-2; DNA: TGTGCCAGCAGTTACCGGTGGAACTATGGCTACACCTTC; CDR3: CASSYRWNYGYTF
V: TRBV5-1; size: few; D: .; J: TRBJ2-6; DNA: TGCGCCAGCAGCTTTGTCGTAGGCAGAGGACCCTCTGGGGCCAACGTCCTGACTTTC; CDR3: CASSFVVGRGPSGANVLTF
V: TRBV7-9; size: .; D: TRBD2; J: TRBJ2-3; DNA: TGTGCCAGCAGCCGGGCCCGGGACTATGGCACAGATACGCAGTATTTT; CDR3: CASSRARDYGTDTQYF
V: TRBV30; size: .; D: .; J: TRBJ1-4; DNA: TGTGCCTGGGGGGGGTCAGCTAATGAAAAACTGTTTTTT; CDR3: CAWGGSANEKLFF
V: TRBV27; size: .; D: .; J: TRBJ1-4; DNA: TGTGCCAGCGCGGCGAGGGCAGTGGGTGAAAAACTGTTTTTT; CDR3: CASAARAVGEKLFF
V: TRBV29-1; size: few; D: .; J: TRBJ1-4; DNA: TGCAGCGTTGCCCTGATTCTTGGGAATGAAAAACTGTTTTTT; CDR3: CSVALILGNEKLFF
V: TRBV9; size: few; D: .; J: TRBJ2-2; DNA: TGTGCCAGCAGCGTAGGGGCAGGGGCGAACACCGGGGAGCTGTTTTTT; CDR3: CASSVGAGANTGELFF